The 12 T cell receptor delta chains below were found in one sample sequenced in a study of gamma-delta T cells after stem cell transplantation. TCRdb re-called clones from the RT-PCR reads via CATT. The sample lists about 1,300 delta-chain clones, approximately 1.9% occurring once. The source material was gamma-delta T cells. These receptors originate from a human donor. It is not recorded whose cells these are; they may come from a transplant donor.

Of note for this clone: TCRdb pairs this DNA with a much larger clone's protein that differs at residue 7, likely a read error; the protein shown was translated from the DNA. This chain links TRDV2 with TRDJ1; D is ambiguous. The germline V and J ends were trimmed by 0 bases and 4 bases, with 11 bases remaining between them. This CDR3 region has 14 residues. CDR1 GEAIGNYY and CDR2 EKD come from the germline V gene. CDR3 nucleotide sequence: TGTGCCTGTGACACCGTCGAGGCCCTCGATAAACTCATCTTT. This sequence encodes CACDTVEALDKLIF.

Remarks on this clone: TCRdb assigns this DNA the protein of a much larger clone, which departs from its translation at residue 12; this likely reflects a read error, and the protein shown comes from translating the DNA. V is TRDV2 and J is TRDJ1; no clear D. Trimming took off 1 base at V and 0 bases at J, with 23 bases between the two ends. The V gene's germline CDR1 is GEAIGNYY and CDR2 EKD. The CDR3 is made up of 19 amino acids. In DNA, the CDR3 is TGTGCCTGTGACACGGTAACGAATGGTGTGGAGGCGTACACCGATAAACTCATCTTT. Its protein product is CACDTVTNGVEAYTDKLIF.

This clone is classed as large. Other DNA sequences in this sample translate to the same CDR3. The chain couples TRDV2 to TRDJ1; 11 bases fit TRDD3. Germline V CDR1 and CDR2: GEAIGNYY, EKD. The CDR3 runs to 16 residues. J was trimmed by 9 bases and V by 1 base; bases with no gene match: 12. CDR3 sequence (DNA): TGTGCCTGTGACACTCTTTCTGGGGGATACCCCCATCAACTCATCTTT. Residues: CACDTLSGGYPHQLIF.

Note on this clone: The TCRdb protein, from a much larger clone, departs from this DNA's translation at residue 14, likely by read error; the protein shown derives from the DNA. The J gene is TRDJ3, the V gene TRDV2, with TRDD3 identical over 12 bases. V shed 0 bases and J 5 bases; nucleotides not matched to a gene: 13. Germline lookup yields CDR1 GEAIGNYY and CDR2 EKD. This CDR3 is built from 21 residues. CDR3 sequence reads: CACDTGNWGIHRPRDTRQMFF. DNA for the CDR3: TGTGCCTGTGACACCGGGAACTGGGGGATACATCGCCCCCGGGACACCCGACAGATGTTTTTC.

This clone was recorded a few times. It is likely a read error: a sequence one base away is far more abundant. The same CDR3 is also encoded by other DNA sequences in this sample. This chain connects TRDV2 to TRDJ1, with D possibly TRDD2 on 6 matching bases. Trimming removed 0 bases from V and 3 bases from J, with 16 bases in between. This CDR3 is 16 amino acids long. Germline V gene data show CDR1 as GEAIGNYY and CDR2 as EKD. In DNA, the CDR3 is TGTGCCTGTGACACCCTTCCTCCGCGCGATGCCGATAAACTCATCTTT. Its protein is CACDTLPPRDADKLIF.

In regard to this clone: The protein TCRdb lists belongs to a much larger clone and differs from this DNA's translation at residue 15, which points to a read error; the protein shown is made from the DNA. This chain joins TRDV2 and TRDJ3; 7 positions agree with TRDD3. The CDR3 spans 20 residues. Looked up from germline, CDR1 is GEAIGNYY and CDR2 is EKD. The CDR3 sequence is CACDTAGDSPSSWDPRQMFF. In DNA form, the CDR3 reads TGTGCCTGTGACACCGCTGGGGATAGCCCCAGCTCCTGGGACCCCCGACAGATGTTTTTC.

About this clone itself: TCRdb records a much larger clone's protein for this DNA, with a difference at residue 15 that likely arises from a read error; the protein given is the translation of the DNA. V is TRDV2 and J is TRDJ1, with 9 bases aligning to TRDD3. This CDR3 has 18 amino acids. CDR1 and CDR2 (germline): GEAIGNYY, EKD. In nucleotides, the CDR3 is TGTGCCTGTGACACCCTGATGGGGATACGCGGGGACACCGATGAACTCATCTTT. Translated, it gives CACDTLMGIRGDTDELIF.

This clone was detected a few times. A far larger clone is off by one base, so a read error is likely. The chain carries TRDV2 and TRDJ1, with TRDD3 matching 10 bases. The CDR3 is 16 residues long. The V gene's germline CDR1 is GEAIGNYY and CDR2 EKD. Trimming removed 1 base from V and 0 bases from J; junction bases left unmatched: 4. The CDR3 is CACDTVGDTYTDKLIF. The CDR3 DNA is TGTGCCTGTGACACTGTGGGGGATACTTACACCGATAAACTCATCTTT.

The rearrangement links TRDV2 to TRDJ1; 12 bases fit TRDD3. The CDR3 totals 20 residues. Germline CDR1 is GEAIGNYY and CDR2 is EKD. V lost 3 bases, J lost 0 bases, and 16 bases stayed unmatched. The CDR3 is CACDGVLGDTPSVYTDKLIF. Here the CDR3 DNA reads TGTGCCTGTGACGGCGTACTGGGGGATACACCCTCTGTCTACACCGATAAACTCATCTTT.

There are a few counts of this clone. This DNA's translation differs at residue 3 from TCRdb's protein, which comes from a much larger clone; a read error is likely, and the protein shown is translated from the DNA. The chain has TRDV2 and TRDJ1, with TRDD3 matching 8 bases. There are 14 residues in the CDR3. CDR1 and CDR2 from the germline V gene are GEAIGNYY and EKD. CDR3 nucleotide sequence: TGTGCCCGTGACACACTGGGGGGCGGCGATAAACTCATCTTT. Its protein product is CARDTLGGGDKLIF.

This clone has only a few counts. The protein TCRdb gives is from a much larger clone and does not agree with this DNA's translation at residue 6, likely a read error; the protein shown here comes from the DNA. The chain is built from TRDV2 and TRDJ1, with 12 bases identical to TRDD3. The germline V gene encodes CDR1 GEAIGNYY and CDR2 EKD. The CDR3 runs to 22 residues. V lost 2 bases, J lost 0 bases, and 21 bases stayed unmatched. The CDR3 nucleotides read TGTGCCTGTGACAGCGTGCTCTACGGGGGTACTGGGGGATACCAGTACACCGATAAACTCATCTTT. Its translation: CACDSVLYGGTGGYQYTDKLIF.

This clone was counted a few times. This is likely an artifact of a read error, given a far larger clone one base away. The sample has other DNA sequences that encode this CDR3 too. The chain links TRDV2 to TRDJ1, with 11 bases identical to TRDD3. Germline V gene sequence: CDR1 GEAIGNYY, CDR2 EKD. The CDR3 has 16 residues. The CDR3 DNA follows: TGTGCCTGTGACACTCTTTCTGGGGGATACCCCCATCAACTCATTTTT. Translation gives CACDTLSGGYPHQLIF.